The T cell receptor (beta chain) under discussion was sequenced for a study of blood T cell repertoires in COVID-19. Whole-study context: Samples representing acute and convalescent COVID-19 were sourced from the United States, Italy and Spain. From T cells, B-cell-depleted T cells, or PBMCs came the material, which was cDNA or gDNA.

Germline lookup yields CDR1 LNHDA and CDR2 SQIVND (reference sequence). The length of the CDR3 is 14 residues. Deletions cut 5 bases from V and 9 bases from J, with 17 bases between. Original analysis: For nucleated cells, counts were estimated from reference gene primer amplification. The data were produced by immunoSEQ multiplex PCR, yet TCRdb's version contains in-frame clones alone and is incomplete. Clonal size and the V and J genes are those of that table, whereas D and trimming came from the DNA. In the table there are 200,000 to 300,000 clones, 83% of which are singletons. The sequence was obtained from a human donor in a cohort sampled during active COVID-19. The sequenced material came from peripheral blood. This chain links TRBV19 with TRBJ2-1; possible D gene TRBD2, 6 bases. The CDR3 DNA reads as TGTGCCAGTAGTCGTCCGGGGGTGGCTATTGAGCAGTTCTTC. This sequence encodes CASSRPGVAIEQFF.